This T cell receptor beta chain is from a study of cytomegalovirus exposure and HLA in healthy donors. In the PCR, 60 Vbeta and 13 Jbeta primers were used. Profiled with immunoSEQ multiplex PCR; TCRdb holds only in-frame clones, not every one. The table shows 160,000 or so clones, with 70% to 80% occurring only once. With 3 bases removed from V and 4 bases from J, the gap between germline ends came to 7 bases. Germline V gene data show CDR1 as GTSNPN and CDR2 as SVGIG (reference sequence). This CDR3 has 12 amino acids. Turning to this clone: Its antigen is unknown.

Study-level points and caveats: Apart from CMV serostatus, no immune exposure information was available. In a later analysis, at a false discovery rate of 0.05, approximately 18,000 TCR beta sequences were associated with HLA alleles.

The receptor comes from a young man in good health and CMV-seropositive. The gene calls are TRBV30 and TRBJ2-1; no clear D. Sequencing input: PBMCs. Here the CDR3 DNA reads TGTGCCTGGAGCTTGGAGTACAATGAGCAGTTCTTC. It specifies CAWSLEYNEQFF.